This T cell receptor beta chain was identified in a study of T cells after yellow fever vaccination. The length of the CDR3 is 14 residues. Unmatched junction bases numbered 1, after V lost 0 bases and J lost 7 bases. From germline, CDR1 is LGHNA and CDR2 YSLEER. Study-wide points: Weaker in magnitude, the secondary response showed a faster peak on day 5 versus 15. A limited proportion of clonotypes was detected within both the CD4 and CD8 compartments. Among primary-vaccination clones, most reappeared after the booster, at 96% for CD4 and around 91% for CD8.

Turning to this clonotype: Antigen specificity is unknown.

Template switching by 5'RACE produced TCR cDNA, adding a universal primer site and UMIs. MiXCR, run by TCRdb on the 5' RACE reads, gives a single entry per CDR3 protein. The sample includes more than 300,000 distinct CDR3 sequences, about 10% of them seen just once. The V and J genes are TRBV4-3 and TRBJ1-2, with 11 bases aligning to TRBD1. The origin of this receptor is a man between 18 and 35 years old who received the YFV17D yellow fever vaccine. The sequences come from CD4+ T cells sorted from PBMCs, collected 45 days after the yellow fever booster vaccination. CDR3 amino acids: CASSQDGTGGGYTF. In DNA form, the CDR3 reads TGCGCCAGCAGCCAAGATGGGACAGGGGGTGGCTACACCTTC.